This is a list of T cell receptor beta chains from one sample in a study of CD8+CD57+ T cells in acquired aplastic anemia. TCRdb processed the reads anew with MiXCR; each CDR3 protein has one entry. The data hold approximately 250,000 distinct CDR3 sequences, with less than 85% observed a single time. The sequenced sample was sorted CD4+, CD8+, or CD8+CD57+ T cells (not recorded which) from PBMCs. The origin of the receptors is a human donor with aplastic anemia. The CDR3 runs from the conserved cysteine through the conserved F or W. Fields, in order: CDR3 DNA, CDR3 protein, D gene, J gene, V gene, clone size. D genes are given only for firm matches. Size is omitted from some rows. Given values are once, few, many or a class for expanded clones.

TGTGCCACCAGCAGAGGGGACGATCAGAACCCCGGGGAGCTGTTCTTT CATSRGDDQNPGELFF NA TRBJ2-1 TRBV15 NA
TGTGCCAGCAGCTTGGGGCCGACAGGGAAGACCTACGAGCAGTACTTC CASSLGPTGKTYEQYF TRBD1 TRBJ2-7 TRBV7-8 NA
TGTGCCAGCAGCATTCCAAGTGGAGAGGAGCAGGATGAGCAGTTCTTC CASSIPSGEEQDEQFF NA TRBJ2-1 TRBV9 NA
TGTGCCAGCACCCTAGCGGGAGTGGACACCGGGGAGCTGTTTTTT CASTLAGVDTGELFF TRBD2 TRBJ2-2 TRBV2 NA
TGTGCCAGCAGCTGGTTTGGAGGTCCCGATACGCAGTATTTT CASSWFGGPDTQYF NA TRBJ2-3 TRBV5-5 NA
TGTGCCACCCAGGTATACAATAGCAATCAGCCCCAGCATTTT CATQVYNSNQPQHF NA TRBJ1-5 TRBV5-4 NA
TGCGCCAGCAGAGACACTGCCCACATTGCGTACTTC CASRDTAHIAYF NA TRBJ2-4 TRBV5-1 NA
TGTGCCACCAGCATAGGCGGCGAGCAAGACGCCCAGTACTTC CATSIGGEQDAQYF NA TRBJ2-7 TRBV15 NA
TGTGCCAGCAGCGTAGGTAGCGACACGCAGAATTTTCCCCAGCATTTT CASSVGSDTQNFPQHF NA TRBJ1-5 TRBV9 NA
TGTGCCAGCGCTAGCGGAGGAGCTGGGAACACTCAGTACTTC CASASGGAGNTQYF TRBD2 TRBJ2-4 TRBV25-1 NA
TGTGCCAGCAGCGCCGGGGACACAGCTACTGAAAAACTGTTTTTT CASSAGDTATEKLFF NA TRBJ1-4 TRBV9 NA
TGTGCCAGCAGCCCCCTCGGAAAAATTAGCACTGAAGCTTTCTTT CASSPLGKISTEAFF NA TRBJ1-1 TRBV7-9 NA
TGTGCCATCAGTGAGTCGGAAGGGGGAGCTGAAGCTTTCTTT CAISESEGGAEAFF NA TRBJ1-1 TRBV10-3 NA
TGTGCCACCAGTGAAGGGGGAACCCTGCAAGAGACCCAGTACTTC CATSEGGTLQETQYF NA TRBJ2-5 TRBV24-1 NA
TGTGCCACCAGCTTAGATAGAAGGCAGGAGACCCAGTACTTC CATSLDRRQETQYF NA TRBJ2-5 TRBV7-9 NA
TGTGCCAGCAGCTTAGATCTTGCAGGTGGCTACACCTTC CASSLDLAGGYTF NA TRBJ1-2 TRBV11-3 many
TGTGCCAGCAGAGGGGGGGGAGCGGATAGCTACTCCTTC CASRGGGADSYSF NA TRBJ2-1 TRBV2 NA
TGTGCCAGCAGCTTGGCGCAAGCGGCACAAGCGAGCTCTGAAGCTTTCTTT CASSLAQAAQASSEAFF NA TRBJ1-1 TRBV7-8 NA
TGTGCCAGCGTACCAGCTAGTCAGCAAGAGACCCAGTACTTC CASVPASQQETQYF NA TRBJ2-5 TRBV12-3/TRBV12-4 NA
TGTGCCAGCAGCTTCATGGGAGGGTCCGATACGCAGTATTTT CASSFMGGSDTQYF TRBD2 TRBJ2-3 TRBV7-6 NA
TGTGCCAGCAGCTTTCAGGGGGGCACCGGGGAGCTGTTTTATTTT CASSFQGGTGELFYF NA TRBJ2-3 TRBV7-9 few